Listed below are T cell receptor beta chains from one sample, sequenced in a study of vaccination and CD4 T cells after COVID-19. Their antigen targets remain unknown. One entry per CDR3 protein, called by TCRdb with MiXCR from the PCR reads. The data contain some 9,100 distinct CDR3 sequences, 40% to 55% of them singletons. The sample comprised CD4+ T cells from blood, cultured in vitro. These receptors came from a human donor in good health. Both conserved end residues are part of each CDR3. The order of the fields is clone size, D gene, CDR3 length, J gene, V gene, CDR3 DNA, CDR3 protein. A D gene is named only where the DNA matches it firmly. Rows give clone size only sometimes, using once, few, many, or a class for an expanded clone.

size: few
D: -
length: 14
J: TRBJ1-1
V: TRBV24-1
DNA: TGTGCCACCAGGCCGTCCCGCGGTAGGACTGAAGCTTTCTTT
CDR3: CATRPSRGRTEAFF

size: -
D: TRBD2
length: 14
J: TRBJ2-5
V: TRBV29-1
DNA: TGCAGCGTTGGGCTAGCGGTGGTCCGAGAGACCCAGTACTTC
CDR3: CSVGLAVVRETQYF

size: few
D: TRBD2
length: 16
J: TRBJ2-3
V: TRBV20-1
DNA: TGCAGTGCTAGCGGGACTAGCGGGAGGAGGGCAGATACGCAGTATTTT
CDR3: CSASGTSGRRADTQYF

size: few
D: -
length: 14
J: TRBJ2-2
V: TRBV6-1
DNA: TGTGCCAGCAGCCCCGGTGGGCGCCTCGGGGAGCTGTTTTTT
CDR3: CASSPGGRLGELFF

size: -
D: -
length: 14
J: TRBJ1-2
V: TRBV7-7
DNA: TGTGCCAGCAGCTTAGCCGGGGTCAACTATGGCTACACCTTC
CDR3: CASSLAGVNYGYTF

size: -
D: TRBD1
length: 17
J: TRBJ1-1
V: TRBV6-2/TRBV6-3
DNA: TGTGCCAGCAGTTACTCCTCGGCCGGGACAGGGAACACTGAAGCTTTCTTT
CDR3: CASSYSSAGTGNTEAFF

size: -
D: TRBD1
length: 14
J: TRBJ2-7
V: TRBV19
DNA: TGTGCCAGTAGGGGGACAGGGTTGTCCTACGAGCAGTACTTC
CDR3: CASRGTGLSYEQYF

size: -
D: -
length: 13
J: TRBJ1-5
V: TRBV7-2
DNA: TGTGCCAGCAGCTTACGTGGCAATCAGCCCCAGCATTTT
CDR3: CASSLRGNQPQHF

size: -
D: TRBD1
length: 14
J: TRBJ1-1
V: TRBV2
DNA: TGTGCCAGCAGTGTTTCGACAGGGGGAACTGAAGCTTTCTTT
CDR3: CASSVSTGGTEAFF

size: large
D: -
length: 15
J: TRBJ1-2
V: TRBV7-2
DNA: TGTGCCAGCAGCTTAGTAGCAGAATCTAACTATGGCTACACCTTC
CDR3: CASSLVAESNYGYTF

size: few
D: TRBD2
length: 16
J: TRBJ2-5
V: TRBV20-1
DNA: TGCAGTGCTAGAGGGGATGCGGGAGGGCCGGAAGAGACCCAGTACTTC
CDR3: CSARGDAGGPEETQYF

size: few
D: -
length: 12
J: TRBJ2-1
V: TRBV6-5
DNA: TGTGCCAGCAGTTACGGGCGGGATGAGCAGTTCTTC
CDR3: CASSYGRDEQFF

size: -
D: -
length: 15
J: TRBJ1-6
V: TRBV7-2
DNA: TGTGCCAGCAGCTTAGAGCCAGGAGGGGGTTCACCCCTCCACTTT
CDR3: CASSLEPGGGSPLHF

size: once
D: -
length: 14
J: TRBJ2-4
V: TRBV11-2
DNA: TGTGCCAGCAGCTTAGAACCGGGTGGGAACATTCAGTACTTC
CDR3: CASSLEPGGNIQYF